Given below is one T cell receptor beta chain in context. Its antigen is currently unknown. TCRdb reprocessed the reads via MiXCR and lists one record per CDR3 protein. The sample records around 900,000 distinct CDR3 sequences, around 30% being singletons. This entry is derived from a study of T cell repertoires in cytomegalovirus infection. Study information: CMV epitopes used comprised recently identified HLA-C-restricted ones and well-studied HLA-B-restricted ones. General observations from the study: Summed frequency of shared TCR beta families picked out CMV carriers who also had the relevant HLA. CMV-specific TCR beta clonotypes restricted by HLA-C were the ones dominating the ex vivo response.

The sequencing here drew on cultured CD8+ T cells from PBMCs, taken from culture after CMV antigen stimulation. The clonotype was recovered from a human donor in good health (CMV status not recorded). Some clones in this sample may be carry-over from other donors' samples.

The CDR3 sequence is CASSRRSRDGDTEAFF. The DNA for the CDR3 is TGTGCCAGCAGCCGACGAAGCAGGGATGGGGACACTGAAGCTTTCTTT. J is TRBJ1-1 and V is TRBV11-2; D possibly corresponds to TRBD1 (5 bases). Germline V gene lookup returns CDR1 SGHAT and CDR2 FQNNGV. Trimming removed 5 bases from V and 3 bases from J, with 19 bases in between. The CDR3 sequence is 16 residues long.